The 27 T cell receptor beta chains in this list originate from one sample, sequenced in a study of blood T cell repertoires in COVID-19. TCRdb keeps only in-frame clones here, not all; method: immunoSEQ multiplex PCR. The table has around 84,000 clones, about 78% seen once. Sequences were obtained from peripheral blood. These TCRs come from a man aged 55 to 70 with COVID-19, enrolled during active disease.

This chain connects TRBV3-1 (or the pseudogene TRBV3-2) to TRBJ2-5, with TRBD2 matching 13 bases. The CDR3 extends over 15 amino acids. In germline, CDR1 is LGHDT, CDR2 YNNKEL (reference sequence). V trimming: 4 bases; J trimming: 13 bases; junction bases outside the gene matches: 12. In nucleotides, the CDR3 is TGTGCCAGCAGCCCTGCCGGACTAGCGGGGGCCGCCCCGTACTTC. It translates to CASSPAGLAGAAPYF.

The V call is TRBV27, the J call TRBJ2-1; 7 bases match TRBD1. This CDR3 region has 14 residues. Trimming cost V 6 bases and J 8 bases; bases outside gene matches: 10. CDR1 and CDR2 from the germline V gene are MNHEY and SMNVEV (reference sequence). CDR3 sequence (DNA): TGTGCCAGCAGGACTACAGGGGAGTACCATGAGCAGTTCTTC. It translates to CASRTTGEYHEQFF.

The chain carries TRBV11-2 and TRBJ2-1; D may be TRBD2 (6 bases). The CDR3 has 15 amino acids. The V and J ends lost 3 bases and 4 bases respectively, with 13 bases between them. The V gene's germline CDR1 is SGHAT and CDR2 FQNNGV. CDR3 sequence: CASSFGSGVYNEQFF. DNA for the CDR3: TGTGCCAGCAGCTTCGGGAGTGGGGTATACAATGAGCAGTTCTTC. Full variable domain (outside the CDR3, taken from reference TRBV11-2 and TRBJ2-1): EAGVAQSPRYKIIEKRQSVAFWCNPISGHATLYWYQQILGQGPKLLIQFQNNGVVDDSQLPKDRFSAERLKGVDSTLKIQPAKLEDSAVYLCASSFGSGVYNEQFFGPGTRLTVL.

The V and J genes are TRBV24-1 and TRBJ2-1; D gene ambiguous. This CDR3 has 13 amino acids. Deletions cut 5 bases from V and 5 bases from J, with 9 bases between. Germline CDR1 KGHDR, CDR2 SFDVKD. CDR3 residues: CATSGIPNNEQFF. CDR3 coding DNA: TGTGCCACCAGTGGTATACCTAACAATGAGCAGTTCTTC.

This sequence joins TRBV3-1 (or the pseudogene TRBV3-2) and TRBJ2-1; 13 bases match TRBD2. The CDR3 is made up of 18 amino acids. The V and J ends lost 6 bases and 0 bases, in that order; junction bases with no gene match: 8. CDR1 is LGHDT and CDR2 is YNNKEL in the germline V gene (reference sequence). The CDR3 DNA is TGTGCCAGCAGGGCCGGGACTAGCGGGGAGAGCTCCTACAATGAGCAGTTCTTC. As protein: CASRAGTSGESSYNEQFF.

The rearrangement links TRBV10-1 to TRBJ2-2, with 8 bases that match TRBD1. CDR3 length: 15 residues. V lost 3 bases, J lost 5 bases, and 5 bases stayed unmatched. Germline loops: CDR1 WNHNN, CDR2 SYGVQD (reference sequence). CDR3 DNA: TGCGCCAGCAGTGATAGGACAGGGCTTACCGGGGAGCTGTTTTTT. Protein: CASSDRTGLTGELFF.

The V gene is TRBV5-4, the J gene TRBJ1-6; 8 bases line up with TRBD1. This CDR3 spans 15 amino acids. Trimming removed 4 bases from V and 7 bases from J; junction bases left unmatched: 7. Germline V gene lookup returns CDR1 SGHNT and CDR2 YYREEE (reference sequence). CDR3 residues: CASSPPTGDNSPLHF. The CDR3 DNA reads as TGTGCCAGCAGCCCACCGACAGGGGACAATTCACCCCTCCACTTT.

V gene TRBV4-3 combines with J gene TRBJ1-2, with 7 bases aligning to TRBD1. V shed 0 bases, J shed 5 bases, and the junction held 6 bases outside the gene matches. This CDR3 contains 15 residues. Germline assignment: CDR1 LGHNA and CDR2 YSLEER. CDR3 protein: CASSQDLGQVYGYTF. CDR3 sequence (DNA): TGCGCCAGCAGCCAAGATCTAGGACAGGTTTATGGCTACACCTTC.

The CDR3 sequence: CASSSSGTLVTGELFF. The CDR3 DNA sequence: TGCGCCAGCAGCTCTTCCGGGACTCTCGTTACCGGGGAGCTGTTTTTT. This chain links TRBV5-1 with TRBJ2-2, with a tentative D call TRBD2 (6 bases). The CDR3 extends over 16 amino acids. The germline V and J ends were trimmed by 3 bases and 5 bases, with 17 bases remaining between them. Germline-derived CDR1 and CDR2 are SGHRS and YFSETQ.

This clone was seen a handful of times. CDR3 bases: TGTGCCAGCAGCCCGGGACACGGTGAAAAACTGTTTTTT. This sequence encodes CASSPGHGEKLFF. V is TRBV11-2 and J is TRBJ1-4, with D possibly being TRBD1 (6 bases). This CDR3 region has 13 residues. The V end was cut by 5 bases, the J end by 7 bases, with 11 bases between. Germline lookup yields CDR1 SGHAT and CDR2 FQNNGV.

The genes are TRBV4-3 and TRBJ1-5; D ambiguous. From germline, CDR1 is LGHNA and CDR2 YSLEER. The V end lost 1 base, the J end lost 0 bases, and 10 bases lay between the germline ends. There are 16 residues in the CDR3. The CDR3 DNA follows: TGCGCCAGCAGCCAAGGGCCACCGAATAGCAATCAGCCCCAGCATTTT. Translated, it gives CASSQGPPNSNQPQHF.

The chain carries TRBV29-1 and TRBJ1-4; no clear D gene. Looked up from germline, CDR1 is SQVTM and CDR2 is ANQGSEA. With 3 bases removed from V and 7 bases from J, the gap between germline ends came to 9 bases. The CDR3 is 12 residues long. In nucleotides, the CDR3 is TGCAGCGTTGAGGCAGTTGGTGAAAAACTGTTTTTT. This codes for CSVEAVGEKLFF. Using reference TRBV29-1 and TRBJ1-4 for the parts outside the CDR3, the full variable domain is SAVISQKPSRDICQRGTSLTIQCQVDSQVTMMFWYRQQPGQSLTLIATANQGSEATYESGFVIDKFPISRPNLTFSTLTVSNMSPEDSSIYLCSVEAVGEKLFFGSGTQLSVL.

V gene TRBV6-5 combines with J gene TRBJ1-5; D unclear. Between the trimmed V and J ends, which lost 6 bases and 3 bases, there was a span of 15 bases. The CDR3 has 15 residues. Germline CDR1 reads MNHEY; CDR2 reads SVGAGI. The CDR3 loop reads CASRQWKTNNQPQHF. The CDR3 DNA reads as TGTGCCAGCAGACAATGGAAGACAAACAATCAGCCCCAGCATTTT.

The chain recombines TRBV2 with TRBJ2-7; tentatively, D is TRBD2 (6 bases). Trimming took off 0 bases at V and 6 bases at J, with 24 bases between the two ends. Germline V gene data show CDR1 as SNHLY and CDR2 as FYNNEI. The CDR3 is made up of 18 amino acids. CDR3 coding DNA: TGTGCCAGCAGTGAAGCCCCCTCCCACACTCTGGGGGGAGTCGAGCAGTACTTC. It is translated as CASSEAPSHTLGGVEQYF. The whole variable domain, remainder taken from reference TRBV2 and TRBJ2-7, is EPEVTQTPSHQVTQMGQEVILRCVPISNHLYFYWYRQILGQKVEFLVSFYNNEISEKSEIFDDQFSVERPDGSNFTLKIRSTKLEDSAMYFCASSEAPSHTLGGVEQYFGPGTRLTVT.

The chain is built from TRBV29-1 and TRBJ2-5; 9 bases map to TRBD1. Germline V gene data show CDR1 as SQVTM and CDR2 as ANQGSEA. The CDR3 sequence is 12 residues long. V dropped 4 bases and J dropped 5; count of bases not matched to a gene: 2. CDR3 loop: CSVGQGGETQYF. The CDR3 nucleotides read TGCAGCGTTGGACAGGGGGGGGAGACCCAGTACTTC.

This clone appeared a few times. The rearrangement uses TRBV9 and TRBJ2-1, with a tentative D call TRBD1 (5 bases). Trimming took 0 bases from V and 10 from J, leaving 11 bases between them. This CDR3 has 13 amino acids. Germline assignment: CDR1 SGDLS and CDR2 YYNGEE. The CDR3 region is CASSVGPQGEQFF. CDR3 bases: TGTGCCAGCAGCGTAGGTCCCCAGGGAGAGCAGTTCTTC.

This rearrangement joins TRBV5-4 to TRBJ2-1, with a possible D match to TRBD2 (5 bases). From germline, CDR1 is SGHNT and CDR2 YYREEE (reference sequence). Trimming cost V 1 base and J 10 bases, with 24 bases left between them. The CDR3 sequence is 17 residues long. This chain's CDR3 is CASSLFIGGRPLWEQFF. The CDR3 DNA follows: TGTGCCAGCAGCTTGTTTATCGGAGGCCGACCGCTGTGGGAGCAGTTCTTC.

The sample holds a few counts of this clone. This rearrangement joins TRBV6-5 to TRBJ1-2, with D maybe TRBD1 (5 bases). From germline, CDR1 is MNHEY and CDR2 SVGAGI. V shed 10 bases and J shed 4 bases, with 16 bases lying between them. This CDR3 contains 13 residues. DNA of the CDR3: TGTGCCACTTTCGGGGCGGGAGTCTATGGCTACACCTTC. Residues: CATFGAGVYGYTF.

J is TRBJ1-5 and V is TRBV7-3; 9 positions agree with TRBD1. The CDR3 spans 14 residues. Germline CDR1 reads SGHTA; CDR2 reads FQGTGA. V shed 5 bases and J 9 bases; nucleotides not matched to a gene: 8. The CDR3 sequence: CASSPGTGSGPQHF. The DNA of the CDR3 is TGTGCCAGCAGCCCGGGGACAGGGTCAGGGCCCCAGCATTTT.

The chain combines TRBV15 with TRBJ2-3; 10 bases map to TRBD2. The CDR3 extends over 15 amino acids. J was trimmed by 0 bases and V by 5 bases; bases with no gene match: 2. Germline CDR1 LNHNV, CDR2 YYDKDF (reference sequence). DNA of the CDR3: TGTGCCACCAGCGGACTAGCGGCTAGCACAGATACGCAGTATTTT. The encoded protein is CATSGLAASTDTQYF. Looking up the rest from reference TRBV15 and TRBJ2-3 gives the full variable domain: DAMVIQNPRYQVTQFGKPVTLSCSQTLNHNVMYWYQQKSSQAPKLLFHYYDKDFNNEADTPDNFQSRRPNTSFCFLDIRSPGLGDTAMYLCATSGLAASTDTQYFGPGTRLTVL.

This rearrangement joins TRBV19 to TRBJ1-6, with 9 bases matching TRBD1. CDR3 length equals 17 residues. Unmatched junction bases numbered 13, after V lost 5 bases and J lost 8 bases. Per the germline V gene, CDR1 is LNHDA and CDR2 is SQIVND (reference sequence). CDR3 in amino acids: CASSEHRGLLGDSPLHF. CDR3 in DNA: TGTGCCAGTAGTGAACACAGGGGGCTTCTTGGCGATTCACCCCTCCACTTT.

The chain is built from TRBV19 and TRBJ2-7; 10 bases align to TRBD2. V lost 1 base to trimming and J lost 0 bases; unmatched junction nucleotides: 15. From germline, CDR1 is LNHDA and CDR2 SQIVND (reference sequence). CDR3 length: 20 residues. The CDR3 here is CASSIGGPQLAGFSSYEQYF. CDR3 DNA: TGTGCCAGTAGTATAGGAGGGCCCCAACTAGCGGGGTTTAGCTCCTACGAGCAGTACTTC.

CDR3 protein: CASSPYGAGGYNEQFF. For the CDR3, the DNA is TGTGCCAGCAGCCCCTACGGAGCGGGAGGGTACAATGAGCAGTTCTTC. The V gene is TRBV27, the J gene TRBJ2-1; 10 bases map to TRBD2. V lost 6 bases to trimming and J lost 4 bases; unmatched junction nucleotides: 9. The CDR3 spans 16 residues. Germline loops: CDR1 MNHEY, CDR2 SMNVEV (reference sequence).

The V call is TRBV6-6, the J call TRBJ1-2; unclear D gene. Germline CDR1 and CDR2: MNHNY and SVGAGI (reference sequence). Trimming shortened V by 10 bases and J by 4 bases, and 7 bases separated the two germline ends. The CDR3 loop spans 10 amino acids. The CDR3 DNA follows: TGTGCCACCTTATTCTATGGCTACACCTTC. Its protein product is CATLFYGYTF.

The chain carries TRBV5-4 and TRBJ1-5; 8 bases fit TRBD1. The CDR3 is 14 amino acids. Trimming removed 5 bases from V and 5 bases from J; junction bases left unmatched: 6. CDR1 is SGHNT and CDR2 is YYREEE in the germline V gene (reference sequence). The CDR3 reads CASSRTGMDQPQHF. CDR3 DNA sequence: TGTGCCAGCAGTAGGACAGGGATGGATCAGCCCCAGCATTTT.

The chain recombines TRBV24-1 with TRBJ2-1; TRBD1 matches at 8 bases. Losses at the gene ends were 2 bases for V and 7 bases for J; bases not matched to a gene: 3. The CDR3 has 14 residues. Germline CDR1 is KGHDR and CDR2 is SFDVKD. CDR3 amino acids: CATSDSNRGNEQFF. CDR3 nucleotide sequence: TGTGCCACCAGTGATTCGAACAGGGGGAATGAGCAGTTCTTC.

The J gene is TRBJ2-7, the V gene TRBV27; unclear D gene. V lost 6 bases, J lost 1 base, and 16 bases lay in between. The CDR3 is made up of 15 amino acids. CDR1 is MNHEY and CDR2 is SMNVEV in the germline V gene (reference sequence). The CDR3 reads CASSPFPSRSYEQYF. The DNA of the CDR3 is TGTGCCAGCAGCCCTTTCCCCTCTCGGTCCTACGAGCAGTACTTC.